Listed here is a single TCR beta chain. The CDR3 runs to 16 residues. V lost 2 bases to trimming and J lost 2 bases, with 16 bases between them. Germline CDR1 SGHAT, CDR2 FQNNGV. The record originates from a study of blood T cell repertoires in COVID-19. Study information: Donors in the United States, Italy and Spain gave samples during acute or convalescent COVID-19. PBMCs, B-cell-depleted T cells, or T cells provided the cDNA or gDNA that made up the material.

In the study's own analysis: Amplifying reference gene primers gave estimates of nucleated cell counts. This table comes from immunoSEQ multiplex PCR, and its TCRdb copy is limited to in-frame clones, with some not included. The DNA was the basis for D and trimming; V, J and clone size are from that table. The sample has 70,000 or so clones; approximately 90% are singletons. The TCR originated in a human donor in a cohort sampled during active COVID-19. Sequencing used peripheral blood. The chain is built from TRBV11-2 and TRBJ2-7; a possible D gene is TRBD2 (5 bases). DNA for the CDR3: TGTGCCAGCAGCTTAAGGGCGTTCGGAGGAACCTACGAGCAGTACTTC. Its translation: CASSLRAFGGTYEQYF.